This T cell receptor (beta chain) emerged from a study of technical replicates of blood from a few donors (dated by TCRdb to the late 2010s). Worth noting for this clone: Its antigen specificity is not known. Base qualities are not provided; no much larger clone lies one nucleotide away.

Deletion took 8 bases off V and 6 bases off J, with a span of 4 bases between the germline ends. CDR3 length: 10 amino acids, cysteine to phenylalanine. The retained sequence is limited to the CDR3, 30 bases, with the frame set at the first base. Taken from the germline V gene, the CDR1 and CDR2 loops are SNHLY and FYNNEI. Library creation used the immunoSEQ multiplex PCR assay. As stored in TCRdb, this immuneACCESS dataset retains in-frame rearrangements with V and J assigned. A fraction of the clones does not appear; measured against another copy, unresolved V genes explain less than half of the discrepancy, and the remainder lacks a known reason. The table for this sample lists around 93,000 clones; approximately 94% of them were counted only once. The ten largest clones take up less than 0.35% of the sample.

Sequencing was performed on T cells isolated from PBMCs. The source is a human donor in good health. Rearrangement joined TRBV2 to TRBJ2-2; no D gene is confidently identified. The nucleotide sequence is TGTGCCAGCCGGTCCGGGGAGCTGTTTTTT. Its protein is CASRSGELFF.